This entry concerns a single TCR beta chain. Antigen: not known. CDR3 length: 16 amino acids. V was cut by 0 bases and J by 3 bases, with 14 bases left in between. Germline CDR1 reads DFQATT; CDR2 reads SNEGSKA (reference sequence). These data come from a study of identical twins. Study conclusions and caveats: Its conclusions, products of cross-sectional statistical analysis, did not come from following the same donors.

Using its own MiXCR run on the 5' RACE reads, TCRdb lists one record per CDR3 protein. The sample includes more than 400,000 distinct CDR3 sequences, 13% to 15% of them seen just once. The same data also went into a second study, on yellow fever vaccine responses in identical twins.

This chain links TRBV20-1 with TRBJ2-2; D perhaps matches TRBD1 (6 bases). The sequence derives from a woman under 30 in good health. The specimen sequenced was CD4+ T cells sorted from blood. The CDR3 region has the DNA TGCAGTGCTAGAGATCCGCGGGCAGGGGACACCGGGGAGCTGTTTTTT. Protein sequence: CSARDPRAGDTGELFF.